This T cell receptor (beta chain) was identified in a study of blood T cell repertoires in COVID-19. Study-wide context: Some COVID-19 samples were acute and others convalescent; all came from the United States, Italy and Spain. Sources were T cells, B-cell-depleted T cells, or PBMCs; the material itself was cDNA or gDNA.

Participant-reported clinical history was the basis for cohort assignment. Within the 2 weeks before study entry, each person in the exposed group met a COVID-19 case. Libraries were prepared by immunoSEQ multiplex PCR; TCRdb keeps only in-frame clonotypes and omits some of them. The sample shows 220,000 or so clones, 90% of them seen only once. Germline-derived CDR1 and CDR2 are SGHTA and FQGNSA. Trimming at V came to 0 bases and at J to 2 bases, leaving 14 bases not matched to a gene. CDR3 size: 20 residues. The chain combines TRBV7-2 with TRBJ2-5, with 11 bases identical to TRBD2. Sequenced material: PBMCs or T cells enriched from blood (not recorded which). The receptor's source is a man in his thirties or forties who had been exposed to COVID-19. The CDR3 DNA is TGTGCCAGCAGCTTAGCTTTAGCGGGGGGGCCGTGGGCGGCACAAGAGACCCAGTACTTC. Translating it yields CASSLALAGGPWAAQETQYF.